The clone carrying this T cell receptor beta chain occurred a few times. What it recognizes is unknown. The data were taken from a study of CD8 T cells in ankylosing spondylitis. Study-wide results and limits: A motif of roughly 8 highly homologous TCR beta variants was seen as apparently characteristic of ankylosing spondylitis blood.

TCRdb analysed the 5' RACE reads with MiXCR anew, one entry per CDR3 protein. The sample lists 250,000 to 400,000 distinct CDR3 sequences, more than 9% occurring once. Trimming removed 3 bases at V and 2 bases at J, with 11 bases between. Germline V CDR1 and CDR2: KGHSH, LQKENI. The CDR3 extends over 15 amino acids. The source material was blood, either unsorted or a sorted T cell fraction (not recorded which). The sequence was collected from a female donor with ankylosing spondylitis or in good health (not recorded which). The chain is built from TRBV18 and TRBJ1-3, with D perhaps matching TRBD1 (6 bases). The CDR3 region is CASSPSRGPGNTIYF. In DNA form, the CDR3 reads TGTGCCAGCTCACCCTCCCGGGGGCCTGGAAACACCATATATTTT.